These T cell receptor beta chains were read from a single sample in a study of blood T cell repertoires in COVID-19. Only in-frame clones appear in the TCRdb table, and some are missing; sequencing was by immunoSEQ multiplex PCR. Among roughly 29,000 clones listed, about 89% were seen once. Sequencing used peripheral blood. The source of these receptors is a human donor in a cohort sampled during active COVID-19. Each CDR3 is given with its conserved first and last residue. A D gene is named only where the DNA matches it firmly. Size tells how often a clone was seen (once, few, many) or the class of an expanded clone, and some rows leave it out.

D	size	V	J	DNA	CDR3
TRBD2	-	TRBV12-3/TRBV12-4	TRBJ2-5	TGTGCCAGCAGCTCTAGCGGGGCGGAGACCCAGTACTTC	CASSSSGAETQYF
-	-	TRBV6-5	TRBJ1-5	TGTGCCAGCAGTACCCGGGGAGGGAGCAATCAGCCCCAGCATTTT	CASSTRGGSNQPQHF
TRBD2	few	TRBV5-1	TRBJ2-3	TGCGCCAGCAGCTGGACTAGCGGGGGAGGGGATACGCAGTATTTT	CASSWTSGGGDTQYF
-	-	TRBV2	TRBJ1-5	TGTGCCAGCCAGGGTTCTAGCAATCAGCCCCAGCATTTT	CASQGSSNQPQHF
-	-	TRBV6-5	TRBJ2-7	TGTGCCAGCAGTTCCCCGGGACAAACGACCTACGAGCAGTACTTC	CASSSPGQTTYEQYF
-	-	TRBV7-8	TRBJ1-5	TGTGCCAGCAGCTTAGCGGGGCGACAGCCCCAGCATTTT	CASSLAGRQPQHF
-	-	TRBV11-2	TRBJ1-2	TGTGCCAGCAGCTTCCCCCCCCCGCACAGGAGCTATGGCTACACCTTC	CASSFPPPHRSYGYTF
-	-	TRBV18	TRBJ2-5	TGTGCCAGCTCACCACGGGCAGGGGAAGAGACCCAGTACTTC	CASSPRAGEETQYF
-	-	TRBV5-1	TRBJ2-7	TGCGCCAGCAGCGTAGGCACAGGTTACGAGCAGTACTTC	CASSVGTGYEQYF
TRBD1	-	TRBV7-9	TRBJ1-6	TGTGCCAGCAGCTCAGTGTACAGGGGTAGTTTGGGTAATTCACCCCTCCACTTT	CASSSVYRGSLGNSPLHF
-	-	TRBV9	TRBJ1-3	TGTGCCAGCGGCGTAGGTCAGGGCTTATGGTCTGGAAACACCATATATTTT	CASGVGQGLWSGNTIYF
TRBD1	-	TRBV7-9	TRBJ1-4	TGTGCCAGCAGCTTAACGACCGGGACAGGGAATGAAAAACTGTTTTTT	CASSLTTGTGNEKLFF
-	few	TRBV6-6	TRBJ1-5	TGTGCCAGCAGTTACTCGGAGAGCAATCAGCCCCAGCATTTT	CASSYSESNQPQHF
TRBD1	-	TRBV18	TRBJ1-1	TGTGCCAGCTCACCGGGACAGGGGGCGACTGAAGCTTTCTTT	CASSPGQGATEAFF
-	-	TRBV7-2	TRBJ1-5	TGTGCCAGCAGCTTAGGGTCCGGGGGCAATCAGCCCCAGCATTTT	CASSLGSGGNQPQHF
TRBD2	-	TRBV6-5	TRBJ2-3	TGTGCCTCCCGGGAGCTAGCGGGGGGGGATACGCAGTATTTT	CASRELAGGDTQYF
TRBD1	-	TRBV4-2	TRBJ1-2	TGTGCCAGCAGCCGGGGACAGGGGGCAGAGGGCTACACCTTC	CASSRGQGAEGYTF
-	-	TRBV7-2	TRBJ2-3	TGTGCCAGCAGCTTAGCGGGGAGGCAAGGGGATACGCAGTATTTT	CASSLAGRQGDTQYF
TRBD1	-	TRBV27	TRBJ2-2	TGTGCCAGCGGATCAGGGGGCAGCACCGGGGAGCTGTTTTTT	CASGSGGSTGELFF
-	-	TRBV28	TRBJ2-7	TGTGCCAGCAGTTTGAGTAATACGGCCTACGAGCAGTACTTC	CASSLSNTAYEQYF
TRBD2	-	TRBV28	TRBJ2-5	TGTGCCAGCAGTTTAAGGGGACTAGCATCAGAGACCCAGTACTTC	CASSLRGLASETQYF
-	once	TRBV5-3	TRBJ2-5	TGTGCCAGAAGCTTGGCCCAGCAAGAGACCCAGTACTTC	CARSLAQQETQYF
TRBD1	-	TRBV6-6	TRBJ2-7	TGTGCCAGCAGTTCCACGACAGGGGGCCCCGAGCAGTACTTC	CASSSTTGGPEQYF
-	-	TRBV18	TRBJ1-4	TGTGCCAGCTCTCGGACAGAACTTAATGAAAAACTGTTTTTT	CASSRTELNEKLFF
TRBD1	-	TRBV4-3	TRBJ2-2	TGCGCCAGCAGCCATATACAGGGGAGCGACACCGGGGAGCTGTTTTTT	CASSHIQGSDTGELFF
-	-	TRBV6-2/TRBV6-3	TRBJ1-2	TGTGCCAGCAGTTACTCGGTCAGACAGGTCTATGGCTACACCTTC	CASSYSVRQVYGYTF
TRBD2	once	TRBV6-1	TRBJ2-5	TGTGCCAGCAGTGCCGGGACTAGCGGGGGTCAAGAGACCCAGTACTTC	CASSAGTSGGQETQYF
TRBD1	-	TRBV28	TRBJ1-4	TGTGCCAGCAATCCGACAGGGGTGAGAGAAAAACTGTTTTTT	CASNPTGVREKLFF
-	-	TRBV7-4	TRBJ1-3	TGTGCCAGCAGCTTATGCTGGGGGGTCGGTGGAAACACCATATATTTT	CASSLCWGVGGNTIYF
TRBD2	-	TRBV2	TRBJ2-3	TGTGCCAGCAGTTTACGGGGGGGAACAGATACGCAGTATTTT	CASSLRGGTDTQYF
TRBD1	once	TRBV28	TRBJ1-2	TGTGCCAGCAGTTCCGGGACAGGCCTAGCCAAGGTCTATGGCTACACCTTC	CASSSGTGLAKVYGYTF
TRBD2	-	TRBV10-3	TRBJ2-2	TGTGCCATCACAAAACTAGCGGGGGAGAACACCGGGGAGCTGTTTTTT	CAITKLAGENTGELFF
TRBD1	-	TRBV18	TRBJ2-5	TGTGCCAGCTCACGGGACAGTGGGGAGACCCAGTACTTC	CASSRDSGETQYF
TRBD1	-	TRBV4-3	TRBJ1-4	TGCGCCAGCAGCCAAGGGTACAGGGGGGAGAATGAAAAACTGTTTTTT	CASSQGYRGENEKLFF
-	-	TRBV18	TRBJ1-4	TGTGCCAGCTCCAACGGACAGAATGAAAAACTGTTTTTT	CASSNGQNEKLFF
-	-	TRBV9	TRBJ2-2	TGTGCCAGCAGGACCCGAGATAGAGTGACAGGGAACACCGGGGAGCTGTTTTTT	CASRTRDRVTGNTGELFF
-	-	TRBV4-1	TRBJ1-6	TGCGCCAGCAGCCAAGAGGCGGCTAGCAATTCACCCCTCCACTTT	CASSQEAASNSPLHF
-	-	TRBV7-2	TRBJ2-2	TGTGCCAGCAGCTGGCAAACAGTCACCGGGGAGCTGTTTTTT	CASSWQTVTGELFF
TRBD2	-	TRBV9	TRBJ2-1	TGTGCCAGCAGCGCCAGACTAGCGGGGGGGCCCAATGAGCAGTTCTTC	CASSARLAGGPNEQFF
-	-	TRBV24-1	TRBJ1-5	TGTGCCACCAGTCAGGGAGGGATGGTAAGGGATCAGCCCCAGCATTTT	CATSQGGMVRDQPQHF
TRBD1	-	TRBV11-1	TRBJ1-1	TGTGCCAGCAGCACCCGGACAGGAGCTGAAGCTTTCTTT	CASSTRTGAEAFF
-	few	TRBV12-5	TRBJ1-1	TGTGCTAGTGCCAGGGCGATGAACACTGAAGCTTTCTTT	CASARAMNTEAFF
-	-	TRBV28	TRBJ2-7	TGTGCCAGCAGTCAACAGGGTCTTGGTTACGAGCAGTACTTC	CASSQQGLGYEQYF
-	once	TRBV6-2/TRBV6-3	TRBJ1-3	TGTGCCAGCAGTTACGCGGGTGGAAACACCATATATTTT	CASSYAGGNTIYF
-	-	TRBV15	TRBJ2-2	TGTGCCACCAGCAAAAGTGAGGGACTCCATAGGACCGGGGAGCTGTTTTTT	CATSKSEGLHRTGELFF
TRBD2	-	TRBV28	TRBJ2-7	TGTGCCAGCAGAAGGGAGGGGCTCACCTACGAGCAGTACTTC	CASRREGLTYEQYF
-	-	TRBV5-8	TRBJ1-1	TGTGCCAGCAGCTTGGCCCGGAGTGAAGCTTTCTTT	CASSLARSEAFF
-	once	TRBV13	TRBJ1-1	TGTGCCAGCAGCTCCCGACGTGAGGACACTGAAGCTTTCTTT	CASSSRREDTEAFF
TRBD2	-	TRBV7-9	TRBJ2-3	TGTGCCAGCAGCCCTGGACTAGCGGTAACAGATACGCAGTATTTT	CASSPGLAVTDTQYF
TRBD2	-	TRBV3-1/TRBV3-2	TRBJ2-5	TGTGCCAGCAGCCGGGGACTAGCGGGCCTTGGGGGGCTTGCCCAGTACTTC	CASSRGLAGLGGLAQYF
-	-	TRBV6-5	TRBJ1-5	TGTGCCAGCAGGGCGGGGACCAATCAGCCCCAGCATTTT	CASRAGTNQPQHF
-	-	TRBV28	TRBJ1-4	TGTGCCAGCAGTTTATACAGGAAACTGTTTTTT	CASSLYRKLFF
TRBD1	-	TRBV6-5	TRBJ1-6	TGTGCCAGCAGGGGACAGGGACATAATTCACCCCTCCACTTT	CASRGQGHNSPLHF
TRBD1	-	TRBV12-3/TRBV12-4	TRBJ1-6	TGTGCCAGCACCACAGGGGCCTCACCCCTCCACTTT	CASTTGASPLHF
-	-	TRBV29-1	TRBJ2-1	TGCAGCGTTGAAGTCGGCTGGGGCACGAACAATGAGCAGTTCTTC	CSVEVGWGTNNEQFF
-	-	TRBV5-1	TRBJ2-5	TGCGCCAGCAGCTCGACTCGGATGGAGACCCAGTACTTC	CASSSTRMETQYF
-	-	TRBV27	TRBJ2-3	TGTGCCAGCAGTTTACAGGGTGCGAGAGATACGCAGTATTTT	CASSLQGARDTQYF
-	-	TRBV7-7	TRBJ2-5	TGTGCCAGCAGCTTAGCCTACCCGTACCAAGAGACCCAGTACTTC	CASSLAYPYQETQYF
-	once	TRBV4-2	TRBJ1-5	TGTGCCAGCAGCCAAGGGGTGGAGGTCGGTCAGCCCCAGCATTTT	CASSQGVEVGQPQHF